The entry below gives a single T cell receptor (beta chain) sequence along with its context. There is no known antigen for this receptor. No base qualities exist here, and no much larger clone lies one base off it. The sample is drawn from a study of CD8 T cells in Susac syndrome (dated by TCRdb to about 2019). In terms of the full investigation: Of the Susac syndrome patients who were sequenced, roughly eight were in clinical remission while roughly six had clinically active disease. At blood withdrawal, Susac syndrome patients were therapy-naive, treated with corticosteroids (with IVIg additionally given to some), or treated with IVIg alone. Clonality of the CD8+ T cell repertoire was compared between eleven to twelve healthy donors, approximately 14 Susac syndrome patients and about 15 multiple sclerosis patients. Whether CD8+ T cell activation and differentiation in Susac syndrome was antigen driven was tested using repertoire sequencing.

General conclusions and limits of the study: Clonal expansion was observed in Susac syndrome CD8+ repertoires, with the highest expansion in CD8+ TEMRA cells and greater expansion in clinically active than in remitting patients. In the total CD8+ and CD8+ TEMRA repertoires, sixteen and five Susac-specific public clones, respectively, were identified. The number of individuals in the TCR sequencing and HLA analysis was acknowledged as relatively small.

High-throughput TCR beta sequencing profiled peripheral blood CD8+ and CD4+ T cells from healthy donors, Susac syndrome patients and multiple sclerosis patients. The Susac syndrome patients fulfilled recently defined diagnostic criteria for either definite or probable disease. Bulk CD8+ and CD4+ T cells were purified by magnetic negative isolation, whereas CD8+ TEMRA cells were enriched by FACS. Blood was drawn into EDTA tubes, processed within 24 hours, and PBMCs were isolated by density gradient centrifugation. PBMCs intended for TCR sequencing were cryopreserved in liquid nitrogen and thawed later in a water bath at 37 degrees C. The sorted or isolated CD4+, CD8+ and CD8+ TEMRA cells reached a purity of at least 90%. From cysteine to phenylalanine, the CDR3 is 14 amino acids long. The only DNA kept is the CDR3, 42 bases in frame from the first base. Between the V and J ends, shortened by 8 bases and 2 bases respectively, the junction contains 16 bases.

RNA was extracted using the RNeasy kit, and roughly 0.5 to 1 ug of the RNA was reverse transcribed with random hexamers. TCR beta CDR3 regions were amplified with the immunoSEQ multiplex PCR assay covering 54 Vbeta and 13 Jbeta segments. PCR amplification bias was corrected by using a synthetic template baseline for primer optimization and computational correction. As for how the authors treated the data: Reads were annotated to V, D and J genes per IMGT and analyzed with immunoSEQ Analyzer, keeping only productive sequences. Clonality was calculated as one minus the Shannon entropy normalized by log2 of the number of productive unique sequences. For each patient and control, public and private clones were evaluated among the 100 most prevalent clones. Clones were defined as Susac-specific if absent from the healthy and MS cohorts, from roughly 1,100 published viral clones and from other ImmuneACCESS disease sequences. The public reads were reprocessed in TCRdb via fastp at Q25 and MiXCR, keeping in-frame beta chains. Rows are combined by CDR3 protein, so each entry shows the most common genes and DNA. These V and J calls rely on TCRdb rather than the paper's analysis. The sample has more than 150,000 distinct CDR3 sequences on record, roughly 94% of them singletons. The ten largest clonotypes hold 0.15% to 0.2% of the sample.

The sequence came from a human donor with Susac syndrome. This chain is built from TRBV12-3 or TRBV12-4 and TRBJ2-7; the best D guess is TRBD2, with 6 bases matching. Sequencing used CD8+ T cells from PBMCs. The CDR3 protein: CASCLGRSTYEQYF. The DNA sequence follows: TGTGCCAGCTGCTTGGGGAGGTCCACCTACGAGCAGTACTTC.